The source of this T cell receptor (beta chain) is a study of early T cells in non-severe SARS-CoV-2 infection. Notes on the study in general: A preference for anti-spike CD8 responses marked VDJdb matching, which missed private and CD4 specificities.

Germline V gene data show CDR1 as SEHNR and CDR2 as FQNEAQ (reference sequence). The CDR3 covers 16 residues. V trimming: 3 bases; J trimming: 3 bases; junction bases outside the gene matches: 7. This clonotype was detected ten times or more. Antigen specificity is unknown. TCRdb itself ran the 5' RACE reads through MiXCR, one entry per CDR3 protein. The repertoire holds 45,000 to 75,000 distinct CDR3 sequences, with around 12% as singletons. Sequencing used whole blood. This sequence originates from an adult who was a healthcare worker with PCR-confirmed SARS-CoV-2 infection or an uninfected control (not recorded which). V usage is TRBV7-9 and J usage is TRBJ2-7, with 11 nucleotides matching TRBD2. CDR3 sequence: CASSFDPLAGGYEQYF. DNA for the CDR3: TGTGCCAGCAGCTTCGACCCGCTAGCGGGGGGCTACGAGCAGTACTTC.